This T cell receptor beta chain was sequenced during a study of blood T cells in healthy people across ages. Broader study findings: Observed TCR beta diversity per million T cells went down as age went up. This fall followed a roughly linear course with age.

With regard to this clonotype: The antigen is unknown.

A second about 7 to 11 cycle PCR used barcoded and J-beta primers. A 12-random-nucleotide template-switch adaptor tagged each cDNA molecule. TCRdb itself ran the 5' RACE reads through MiXCR, one entry per CDR3 protein. The sample yields some 670,000 distinct CDR3 sequences, approximately 52% seen once. Aged roughly 6 to 95, donors were systemically healthy Caucasians from Russia. Each sample gave at least 7 million isolated PBMCs. This receptor was taken from a woman of 80 years or more in good health. The sequenced material came from blood.

CDR3 region: CASKGTGGAETQYF. The CDR3 DNA reads as TGTGCCAGCAAGGGGACAGGGGGCGCAGAGACCCAGTACTTC. This sequence joins TRBV6-5 and TRBJ2-7, with 12 nucleotides matching TRBD1. The DNA end lines up better with TRBJ2-5; the J call may be wrong. CDR3 length equals 14 residues. Looked up from germline, CDR1 is MNHEY and CDR2 is SVGAGI.